This note documents a single TCR beta chain sequence. The data are from a study of blood T cell repertoires in COVID-19. Study-wide context: Donors in the United States, Italy and Spain gave samples during acute or convalescent COVID-19.

Germline CDR1 and CDR2: SGHTA and FQGNSA. The CDR3 covers 15 residues. The V end was cut by 2 bases, the J end by 8 bases, with 15 bases between. Those enrolled, adults aged 18 to 89 years, came from around 24 US areas. Assignments of participants to cohorts depended upon their own reported clinical history. Original analysis: Amplification of reference gene primers provided the estimated nucleated cell counts. Here immunoSEQ multiplex PCR was the method, and the copy in TCRdb shows in-frame clones only, minus some. V and J calls and clone size are those listed in that table; D and trimming were worked out from the DNA. The sample has around 110,000 clones, less than 90% seen once.

The receptor was isolated from a woman aged 25 to 39 who had recovered from COVID-19. Sequenced sample: PBMCs or T cells enriched from blood (not recorded which). V is TRBV7-2 and J is TRBJ2-2, with TRBD1 as a possible D gene (6 bases). CDR3 coding DNA: TGTGCCAGCAGCTTAACAGGGCCAACAGGGGGGGAGCTGTTTTTT. Residues: CASSLTGPTGGELFF.